This T cell receptor beta chain was recovered during a study of blood T cell repertoires in COVID-19. The ends were cut back, 10 bases at V and 8 bases at J, with 21 bases in the middle. CDR1 ENHRY and CDR2 SYGVKD come from the germline V gene. The CDR3 contains 14 residues. Patients at the Seattle site were enrolled during active infection and followed longitudinally. As originally analysed: How many nucleated cells were present was estimated from reference gene primer amplification. This table comes from immunoSEQ multiplex PCR, and its TCRdb copy is limited to in-frame clones, with some not included. V and J calls and clone size are given by that table; D and trimming were obtained from the DNA. Found here are about 200,000 clones, about 85% of them singletons; the top ten hold around 5.4%.

The rearrangement uses TRBV10-3 and TRBJ2-1; D might be TRBD1 (6 bases). The sequencing input was peripheral blood. The TCR originated in a woman in her thirties or forties with COVID-19, enrolled during active disease. DNA of the CDR3: TGTGCCACCCAAGGCGTACAGGGATACGATGAGCAGTTCTTC. This codes for CATQGVQGYDEQFF.